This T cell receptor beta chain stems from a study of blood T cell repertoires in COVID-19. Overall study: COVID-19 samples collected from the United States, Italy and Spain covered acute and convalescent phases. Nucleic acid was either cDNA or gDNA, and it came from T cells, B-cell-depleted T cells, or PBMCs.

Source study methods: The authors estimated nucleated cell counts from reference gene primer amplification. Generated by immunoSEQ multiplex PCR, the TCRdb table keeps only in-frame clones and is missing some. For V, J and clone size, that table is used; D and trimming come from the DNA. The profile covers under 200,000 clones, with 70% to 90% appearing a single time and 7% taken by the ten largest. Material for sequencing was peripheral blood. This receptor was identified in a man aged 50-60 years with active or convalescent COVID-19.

DNA for the CDR3: TGTGCCACCTCGAACCCGACTAGCGGGAGAGCCTACGAGCAGTACTTC. Amino acid sequence: CATSNPTSGRAYEQYF. The chain employs TRBV2 and TRBJ2-7, with TRBD2 matching over 12 bases. The germline V gene has CDR1 SNHLY and CDR2 FYNNEI. The J segment lost 2 bases and the V segment lost 10 bases, leaving 12 bases of the junction unmatched. The CDR3 runs to 16 residues.